This T cell receptor (beta chain) was recorded in a study of blood T cell repertoires in COVID-19. For the study at large: T cells, B-cell-depleted T cells, or PBMCs supplied cDNA or gDNA.

Allocation to cohorts depended on clinical history reported by the participants. V trimming: 5 bases; J trimming: 0 bases; junction bases outside the gene matches: 10. The CDR3 totals 18 residues. Germline assignment: CDR1 SNHLY and CDR2 FYNNEI. Method: immunoSEQ multiplex PCR; TCRdb's copy keeps in-frame clones and lacks some. The sample lists about 210,000 clones; more than 70% were seen once. Specimen: PBMCs or T cells enriched from blood (not recorded which). This chain uses TRBV2 with TRBJ2-4, with 10 nucleotides matching TRBD2. The TCR sequence derives from a man aged 35-49 years with acute COVID-19. The CDR3 loop is CASSFGLAETLAKNIQYF. CDR3 DNA sequence: TGTGCCAGCAGTTTCGGACTAGCGGAAACGCTAGCCAAAAACATTCAGTACTTC.